Described below is a single T cell receptor beta chain sequence and its context. Its antigen remains unidentified. Researchers ran the PCR with 60 Vbeta and 13 Jbeta primers. Original data processing: Around 9.9 million shared chains were among the roughly 80 million unique TCR beta chains that a later analysis counted. TCRdb keeps only in-frame clones here, not all; method: immunoSEQ multiplex PCR. V, J and clone size are taken as reported in that table, and D and trimming were inferred from the DNA itself. The sample carries about 100,000 clones, 65% to 80% recorded once. This record belongs to a study of cytomegalovirus exposure and HLA in healthy donors. General study points: The sole available immune exposure information was CMV serostatus.

CDR1 and CDR2 (germline): SGHDT, YYEEEE. The CDR3 is 16 amino acids. V was clipped by 4 bases and J by 5 bases, with 21 bases between them. Material for sequencing was PBMCs. This chain uses TRBV5-6 with TRBJ1-1, with D possibly being TRBD1 (5 bases). The sequence came from a male donor in good health and CMV-seronegative. The CDR3 coding sequence is TGTGCCAGCAGCCTCCAGGGTCAGGCCCGAGGAACTGAAGCTTTCTTT. This encodes CASSLQGQARGTEAFF.